Below, 21 T cell receptor beta chains from the same sample are listed, as sequenced in a study of PD-L1 blockade in urothelial cancer. Here immunoSEQ multiplex PCR was the method, and the copy in TCRdb shows in-frame clones only, minus some. The sample contains approximately 67,000 clones, about 86% of which appear only once. The time point is: pretreatment peripheral blood. The sequencing here drew on PBMCs, taken around atezolizumab (anti-PD-L1) treatment. These receptors were collected from a man aged 55-75 years with urothelial cancer.

This chain links TRBV29-1 with TRBJ2-3; D not resolved. Looked up from germline, CDR1 is SQVTM and CDR2 is ANQGSEA. The CDR3 extends over 14 amino acids. V was trimmed by 3 bases and J by 3 bases, leaving 13 bases between them. The CDR3 DNA follows: TGCAGCGTTGAGTGGGCAGAAGGTACAGATACGCAGTATTTT. It codes for CSVEWAEGTDTQYF.

This sequence joins TRBV28 and TRBJ2-3; possible D gene TRBD2, 5 bases. Trimming cost V 5 bases and J 1 base, with 13 bases left between them. The CDR3 runs 15 residues. CDR1 and CDR2 (germline): MDHEN, SYDVKM. The CDR3 protein is CASSPPLGGTDTQYF. For the CDR3, the DNA is TGTGCCAGCAGTCCCCCGCTGGGAGGCACAGATACGCAGTATTTT.

The rearrangement links TRBV7-9 to TRBJ1-2; 12 nucleotides line up with TRBD1. The CDR3 is 16 residues long. V lost 5 bases to trimming and J lost 4 bases; unmatched junction nucleotides: 8. CDR1 is SEHNR, CDR2 FQNEAQ, per germline (reference sequence). In DNA, the CDR3 is TGTGCCAGCAGCCCGGGGGGGACAGGGGGCGTCTATGGCTACACCTTC. Residues: CASSPGGTGGVYGYTF. Looking up the rest from reference TRBV7-9 and TRBJ1-2 gives the full variable domain: DTGVSQNPRHKITKRGQNVTFRCDPISEHNRLYWYRQTLGQGPEFLTYFQNEAQLEKSRLLSDRFSAERPKGSFSTLEIQRTEQGDSAMYLCASSPGGTGGVYGYTFGSGTRLTVV.

This clone was counted a single time. The rearrangement uses TRBV11-2 and TRBJ2-4; TRBD1 matches at 9 bases. Germline loops: CDR1 SGHAT, CDR2 FQNNGV. The CDR3 length is 17 residues. The trim removed 5 bases at V and 0 bases at J, leaving 8 bases unmatched. The DNA of the CDR3 is TGTGCCAGCAGCGGAGACAGGGGGGTACTAGCCAAAAACATTCAGTACTTC. Translated: CASSGDRGVLAKNIQYF.

The rearrangement uses TRBV4-1 and TRBJ2-6; D not resolved. Trimming took off 3 bases at V and 5 bases at J, with 11 bases between the two ends. Germline V gives CDR1 MGHRA, CDR2 YSYEKL. The CDR3 sequence is 15 residues long. The CDR3 here is CASSQAGQRANVLTF. As DNA, the CDR3 is TGCGCCAGCAGCCAGGCTGGGCAGAGGGCCAACGTCCTGACTTTC.

The J gene is TRBJ1-6, the V gene TRBV2, with a tentative D call TRBD1 (6 bases). Germline-derived CDR1 and CDR2 are SNHLY and FYNNEI. Deletions cut 5 bases from V and 15 bases from J, with 14 bases between. This CDR3 region has 12 residues. The CDR3 reads CASSSGDLSLHF. Written as DNA, the CDR3 is TGTGCCAGCAGTTCAGGGGACCTTAGCCTCCACTTT. The variable domain in full, with the rest retrieved from reference TRBV2 and TRBJ1-6, is EPEVTQTPSHQVTQMGQEVILRCVPISNHLYFYWYRQILGQKVEFLVSFYNNEISEKSEIFDDQFSVERPDGSNFTLKIRSTKLEDSAMYFCASSSGDLSLHFGNGTRLTVT.

The chain recombines TRBV9 with TRBJ1-3; D might be TRBD1 (6 bases). This CDR3 comprises 15 residues. Between the trimmed V and J ends, which lost 2 bases and 2 bases, there was a span of 11 bases. The germline V gene encodes CDR1 SGDLS and CDR2 YYNGEE. CDR3 coding DNA: TGTGCCAGCAGCGTCGAGGGGGGGGCTGGAAACACCATATATTTT. Protein: CASSVEGGAGNTIYF.

This chain uses TRBV30 with TRBJ1-4, with TRBD1 matching over 9 bases. J gave up 6 bases and V 3 bases, and 5 bases lay outside the gene matches. The length of the CDR3 is 14 residues. Germline CDR1 reads GTSNPN; CDR2 reads SVGIG (reference sequence). The CDR3 bases are TGTGCCTGGAGCCAGGGACAGGGAGATGAAAAACTGTTTTTT. It codes for CAWSQGQGDEKLFF.

The rearrangement joins TRBV19 to TRBJ2-6; D not resolved. Per the germline V gene, CDR1 is LNHDA and CDR2 is SQIVND (reference sequence). There are 16 residues in the CDR3. Trimming pared 2 bases from V and 1 base from J, leaving 9 bases between. The CDR3 spells CASSIRDFSGANVLTF. CDR3 DNA sequence: TGTGCCAGTAGTATACGAGACTTTTCTGGGGCCAACGTCCTGACTTTC.

The chain couples TRBV5-6 to TRBJ1-2, with 7 bases identical to TRBD1. The CDR3 consists of 18 residues. V shed 2 bases, J shed 0 bases, and the junction held 13 bases outside the gene matches. The germline V gene has CDR1 SGHDT and CDR2 YYEEEE. The CDR3 DNA sequence: TGTGCCAGCAGCTTATTGGACAGGCAGATTAAAGCTAACTATGGCTACACCTTC. It codes for CASSLLDRQIKANYGYTF.

The chain joins TRBV10-3 to TRBJ2-1, with 10 bases lining up with TRBD2. Trimming removed 10 bases from V and 6 bases from J; junction bases left unmatched: 6. Per germline, CDR1 ENHRY and CDR2 SYGVKD. This CDR3 is built from 13 residues. DNA of the CDR3: TGTGCCAGCAGCGGGGGGGCAGGCAATGAGCAGTTCTTC. Translating gives CASSGGAGNEQFF.

The J gene is TRBJ2-2, the V gene TRBV4-2; no definite D call. V was pared by 1 base and J by 1 base, with 4 bases between. This CDR3 has 14 amino acids. Germline CDR1 LGHNA, CDR2 YNFKEQ. This CDR3 reads CASSQAGNTGELFF. The CDR3 DNA reads as TGTGCCAGCAGCCAAGCAGGGAACACCGGGGAGCTGTTTTTT.

The chain uses TRBV14 and TRBJ2-1, with a possible D match to TRBD1 (7 bases). This CDR3 is built from 14 residues. V dropped 2 bases and J dropped 10 bases, with 15 bases sitting between them. Per germline, CDR1 SGHDN and CDR2 FVKESK. CDR3 loop: CASSQIGQGGEQFF. As DNA, the CDR3 is TGTGCCAGCAGCCAAATCGGCCAGGGGGGCGAGCAGTTCTTC.

The rearrangement links TRBV27 to TRBJ1-2; a possible D gene is TRBD1 (6 bases). The CDR3 is made up of 13 amino acids. CDR1 MNHEY and CDR2 SMNVEV come from the germline V gene (reference sequence). Trimming pared 2 bases from V and 2 bases from J, leaving 6 bases between. As DNA, the CDR3 is TGTGCCAGCAGTTTACAGGGGAACTATGGCTACACCTTC. Translation gives CASSLQGNYGYTF.

V usage is TRBV21-1 and J usage is TRBJ1-1; TRBD1, the D gene given by the table, was not confirmed from the DNA. TRBV21-1 is labeled a pseudogene. CDR3 size: 15 residues. CDR3 in amino acids: CASSKRGYDFTEAFF. As DNA, the CDR3 is TGTGCCAGCAGCAAAAGGGGGTACGATTTCACTGAAGCTTTCTTT.

The chain combines TRBV5-6 with TRBJ2-7; TRBD2 aligns across 10 bases. The V segment lost 4 bases and the J segment 7 bases; nucleotides outside the gene matches: 11. There are 15 residues in the CDR3. Germline CDR1 SGHDT, CDR2 YYEEEE. The CDR3 bases are TGTGCCAGCAGCCGGTGGACTAGCGGCGCCTCTGAGCAGTACTTC. It codes for CASSRWTSGASEQYF.

The CDR3: CASSGLAGVNTGELFF. CDR3 DNA: TGCGCCAGCAGCGGGTTAGCGGGGGTGAACACCGGGGAGCTGTTTTTT. The rearrangement joins TRBV5-1 to TRBJ2-2; 9 nucleotides align to TRBD2. The CDR3 is 16 amino acids. Looked up from germline, CDR1 is SGHRS and CDR2 is YFSETQ. J lost 1 base, V lost 4 bases, and 5 bases had no gene match.

J is TRBJ2-5 and V is TRBV7-2; D is perhaps TRBD2 (6 bases). This CDR3 contains 13 residues. CDR1 and CDR2 (germline): SGHTA, FQGNSA. V lost 1 base to trimming and J lost 7 bases, with 10 bases between them. In nucleotides, the CDR3 is TGTGCCAGCAGCTTAGATCGTAGCGGGACCCAGTACTTC. This sequence encodes CASSLDRSGTQYF.

The chain combines TRBV6-1 with TRBJ2-2; D gene uncertain. V shed 2 bases and J shed 6 bases, with 4 bases lying between them. This CDR3 region has 12 residues. Germline CDR1 reads MNHNS; CDR2 reads SASEGT. The CDR3 loop reads CASSEISGELFF. The CDR3, as DNA: TGTGCCAGCAGTGAAATCTCCGGGGAGCTGTTTTTT.

V is TRBV7-2 and J is TRBJ1-2; possible D gene TRBD1, 6 bases. CDR3 length: 13 residues. Trimming left V 5 bases short and J 4 bases short, with 11 bases between. Germline lookup yields CDR1 SGHTA and CDR2 FQGNSA. The CDR3 is CASSPGRGYGYTF. The CDR3 region has the DNA TGTGCCAGCAGCCCGGGCAGGGGCTATGGCTACACCTTC.

The CDR3: CASSLTLASGTYNEQFF. CDR3 bases: TGTGCCAGCAGCTTAACGTTGGCTAGCGGCACCTACAATGAGCAGTTCTTC. The chain carries TRBV7-3 and TRBJ2-1; TRBD2 matches at 7 bases. CDR1 is SGHTA, CDR2 FQGTGA, per germline. Unmatched junction bases numbered 7, after V lost 0 bases and J lost 2 bases. This CDR3 spans 17 amino acids. The complete variable domain, with remaining parts taken from reference TRBV7-3 and TRBJ2-1, reads GAGVSQTPSNKVTEKGKYVELRCDPISGHTALYWYRQSLGQGPEFLIYFQGTGAADDSGLPNDRFFAVRPEGSVSTLKIQRTERGDSAVYLCASSLTLASGTYNEQFFGPGTRLTVL.